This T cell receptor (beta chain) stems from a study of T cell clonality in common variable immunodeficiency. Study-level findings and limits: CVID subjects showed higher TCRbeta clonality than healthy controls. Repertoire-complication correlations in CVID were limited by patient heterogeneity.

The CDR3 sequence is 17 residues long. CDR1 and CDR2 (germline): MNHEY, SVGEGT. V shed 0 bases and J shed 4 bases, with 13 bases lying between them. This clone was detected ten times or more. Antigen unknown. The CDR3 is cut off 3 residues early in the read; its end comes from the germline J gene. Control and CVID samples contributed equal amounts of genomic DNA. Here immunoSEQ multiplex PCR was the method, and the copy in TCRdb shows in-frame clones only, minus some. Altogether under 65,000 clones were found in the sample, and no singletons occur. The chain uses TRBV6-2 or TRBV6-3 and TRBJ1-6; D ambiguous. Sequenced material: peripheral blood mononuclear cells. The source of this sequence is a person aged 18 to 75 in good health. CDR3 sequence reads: CASSYSTRGVYNSPLHF. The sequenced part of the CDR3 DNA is TGTGCCAGCAGTTACTCGACCCGCGGGGTATATAATTCACCC.